The TCR beta chain described here comes from a study of glioma-infiltrating T cells after dendritic cell vaccination. Study at large: Patients received autologous tumor lysate-pulsed dendritic cell vaccination between the early 2000s and the early 2010s. Study outcomes and limitations: Longer survival after dendritic cell vaccination followed higher pretreatment TIL content.

PBMC sampling occurred before vaccination, two weeks after the third dose, and at progression. The primer mix had 60 V beta and 13 J beta primers. Sequencing used immunoSEQ multiplex PCR; TCRdb keeps in-frame clones, though not all of them. Here the sample spans 93,000 or so clones, around 80% being singletons. This clone was counted only a few times. Its specificity is unknown. The receptor comes from a human donor with glioblastoma. This sample comprised blood, obtained before dendritic cell vaccination.

CDR3: CASSEVLDSLRYF. Here the CDR3 DNA reads TGTGCCAGCAGTGAAGTCTTGGACAGCCTAAGGTATTTT. The chain recombines TRBV6-1 with TRBJ1-3; TRBD1 is a possible D gene (6 bases). Germline CDR1 MNHNS, CDR2 SASEGT. This CDR3 contains 13 residues. The V and J ends lost 1 base and 16 bases respectively, with 17 bases between them.